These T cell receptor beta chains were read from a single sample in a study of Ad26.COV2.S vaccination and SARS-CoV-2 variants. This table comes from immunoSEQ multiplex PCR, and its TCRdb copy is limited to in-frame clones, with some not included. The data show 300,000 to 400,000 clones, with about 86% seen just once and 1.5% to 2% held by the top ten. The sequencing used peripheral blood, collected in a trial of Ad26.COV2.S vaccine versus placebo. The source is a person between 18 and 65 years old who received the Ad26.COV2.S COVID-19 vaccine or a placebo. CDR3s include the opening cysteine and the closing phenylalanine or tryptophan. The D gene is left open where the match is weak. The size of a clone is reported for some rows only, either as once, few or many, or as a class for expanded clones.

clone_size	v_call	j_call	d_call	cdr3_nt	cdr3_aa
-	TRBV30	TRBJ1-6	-	TGTGCCTGGAGTCTGATTACAGGAACCAATTCACCCCTCCACTTT	CAWSLITGTNSPLHF
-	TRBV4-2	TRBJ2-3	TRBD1	TGTGCCAGCAGCCGAGAGCCCCAGAGAAGGACAGGGGGCCCCACAGATACGCAGTATTTT	CASSREPQRRTGGPTDTQYF
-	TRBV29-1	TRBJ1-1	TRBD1	TGCAGCGTTGAAGTCAGGGGGGTTTACCCTGAAGCTTTCTTT	CSVEVRGVYPEAFF
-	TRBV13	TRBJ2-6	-	TGTGCCAGCATGTTATTGGAGGGGTCTGGGGCCAACGTCCTGACTTTC	CASMLLEGSGANVLTF
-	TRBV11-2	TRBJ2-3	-	TGTGCCAGCAGCCCCCGAACCCGTAGCATATCCCTCAGCACAGATACGCAGTATTTT	CASSPRTRSISLSTDTQYF
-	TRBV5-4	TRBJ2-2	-	TGTGCCAGCAGTTTTATCGGGGGAAACACCGGGGAGCTGTTTTTT	CASSFIGGNTGELFF
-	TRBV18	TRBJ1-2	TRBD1	TGTGCCAGCTCCCGAGAGGCGCCAGGGACAGGGTCCGGCTACACCTTC	CASSREAPGTGSGYTF
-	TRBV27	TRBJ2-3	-	TGTGCCAGCAGTTTTGAACGGGTCAACACAGATACGCAGTATTTT	CASSFERVNTDTQYF
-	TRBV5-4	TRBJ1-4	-	TGTGCCAGCAGCTTCCGGGAAGCTGAAAAACTGTTTTTT	CASSFREAEKLFF
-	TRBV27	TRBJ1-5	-	TGTGCCAGCAGTTTGGGCAGGCGGCCTAATCAGCCCCAGCATTTT	CASSLGRRPNQPQHF
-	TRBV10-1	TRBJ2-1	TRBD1	TGCGCCAGCAGTGGGGGGACAGACCGCTCCTACAATGAGCAGTTCTTC	CASSGGTDRSYNEQFF
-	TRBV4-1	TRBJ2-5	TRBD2	TGCGCCAGCAGTCAGTCTAGCGGGGGGTCCTTCCAAGAGACCCAGTACTTC	CASSQSSGGSFQETQYF
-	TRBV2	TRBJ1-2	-	TGTGCCAGCACAGGGGTCTACTATGGCTACACCTTC	CASTGVYYGYTF
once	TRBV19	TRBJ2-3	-	TGTGCCAGTAGGACGGACATTAGCACAGATACGCAGTATTTT	CASRTDISTDTQYF
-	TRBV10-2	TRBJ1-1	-	TGCGCCAGCAGTGACCTGAGGGACGTTTGGGGCGAAAACACTGAAGCTTTCTTT	CASSDLRDVWGENTEAFF
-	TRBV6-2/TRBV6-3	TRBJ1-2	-	TGTGCCAGCAGTTACACCGGGGACACTGGCTACACCTTC	CASSYTGDTGYTF